This TCR beta chain was identified during a study of T cells after posttransplantation cyclophosphamide (dated by TCRdb to about 2016). Study-wide context: Using TRB sequencing, the study followed how the T cell repertoire rebuilt after myeloablative bone marrow transplantation with posttransplantation cyclophosphamide given as GVHD prophylaxis. Samples from some 40 PTCy-treated patients, along with samples from some 17 of their related bone marrow donors, underwent antigen receptor sequencing. Blood from all 34 PTCy patients with 1-year posttransplant specimens was subjected to TRB sequencing. TRB sequencing was also done on up to about 3 additional blood samples from 2 to 5.2 years after transplant in 3 patients, and on pretransplant blood from several patients. Because TRA and TRB clonality correlated tightly in 9 samples, the subsequent TCR analyses were limited to TRB only. Public TRB sequences were compared against a database of over 3,000 sequences linked to responses to pathogens, tumor antigens, self-antigens and alloantigens. Results the study describes overall, beyond this receptor: Donor-recipient similarity was low at 1-2 months but increased during the first year, and donor CD8+ memory clones often dominated later blood repertoires. Across roughly 40 patients, recipient CMV seropositivity and CMV reactivation were highly associated with TRB clonality; PTCy diversity was similar to CNI/methotrexate controls. The TRB repertoires of T cells infiltrating skin or the GI tract showed only limited overlap with the TRB repertoires found in blood.

This clone was recorded many times. No cognate antigen has been identified for it. Per-base quality was not reported, and no clone a single base away is much larger than it. Related bone marrow donors provided peripheral blood samples on the day of marrow donation. Peripheral blood and bone marrow mononuclear cells were isolated by Ficoll-Hypaque density centrifugation and cryopreserved. The CDR3 covers 16 residues, taking in both the cysteine and the phenylalanine. Kept here is only the CDR3 DNA, which spans 48 bases and is read in frame from base 1. CDR1 and CDR2 are drawn from the germline V gene: MGHRA, YSYEKL. Trimming removed 0 bases from V and 4 bases from J, leaving 15 bases between the germline ends. Genomic DNA was the input for TRB sequencing, which was run either with the immunoSEQ assay at survey resolution or with the hsTCRB kit. The original methods were these. Initial read processing used immunoSEQ software, and repertoire analyses used the LymphoSeq R package. Clonality was computed as 1 minus normalized Shannon entropy, and a Gini coefficient was also calculated for each TRB dataset. Phenotypes of unsorted samples were inferred by mapping TRB sequences from sorted subsets of the recipient or donor onto the same recipient's unsorted samples. The source is immuneACCESS, and TCRdb retained only in-frame sequences with V and J called. Part of the clones is not carried over; for the studies checked, unresolved V genes explain less than half of this, and the remainder is unexplained. That table furnishes V, J and clone size, whereas the DNA furnished D and trimming. For this sample the table reports tens of thousands of clones, with no clone seen just once. The top ten hold 4% to 5.5% of the sample.

Sequencing was done on a sample of PBMCs. The sequence was obtained from a woman aged 45-59 years in good health and a related stem cell transplant donor. The chain is made from TRBV4-1 and TRBJ1-2, with TRBD1 perhaps the D gene, on 6 matching bases. In nucleotides, the sequence is TGCGCCAGCAGCCAAGATACGGGTGGGGGCTTCTATGGCTACACCTTC. It translates as CASSQDTGGGFYGYTF.